Here is one T cell receptor beta chain with its context. The table came from immunoSEQ multiplex PCR; TCRdb's copy has only in-frame clones and leaves some out. This table holds fewer than 30,000 clones, approximately 84% found once. The sample comes from a study of radiation and T cells in renal cell carcinoma. V lost 3 bases and J lost 0, with 9 bases in between. The CDR3 runs 13 residues. Germline-derived CDR1 and CDR2 are SQVTM and ANQGSEA. Sample time point: blood 2 weeks post-SBRT. Regarding treatment: 15 Gy SBRT to primary tumor, nephrectomy 4 weeks later. The V and J genes are TRBV29-1 and TRBJ2-7; possible D gene TRBD1, 6 bases. The clonotype originates from a man between 60 and 75 years old with renal cell carcinoma. The input for sequencing was blood, taken from a patient whose treatment included radiotherapy and nephrectomy. CDR3 region: CSVDKDSSYEQYF. CDR3 DNA: TGCAGCGTTGATAAGGACAGCTCCTACGAGCAGTACTTC.